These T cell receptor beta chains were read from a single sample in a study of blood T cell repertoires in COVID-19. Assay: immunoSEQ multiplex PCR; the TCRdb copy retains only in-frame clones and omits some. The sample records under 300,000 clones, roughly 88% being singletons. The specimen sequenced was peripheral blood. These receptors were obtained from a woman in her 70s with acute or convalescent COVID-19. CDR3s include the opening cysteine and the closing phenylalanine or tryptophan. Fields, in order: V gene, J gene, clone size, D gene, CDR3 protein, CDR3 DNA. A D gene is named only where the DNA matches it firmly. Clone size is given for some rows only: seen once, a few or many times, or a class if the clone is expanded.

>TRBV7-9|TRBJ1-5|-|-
CASSLKGGDHQHF
TGTGCCAGCAGCTTAAAGGGGGGGGACCACCAGCATTTT
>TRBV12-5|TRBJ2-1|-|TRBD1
CASGLGQGYNEQFF
TGTGCTAGTGGTCTGGGACAGGGCTACAATGAGCAGTTCTTC
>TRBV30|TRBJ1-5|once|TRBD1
CAWSEQGKDQPQHF
TGTGCCTGGAGCGAACAGGGGAAGGATCAGCCCCAGCATTTT
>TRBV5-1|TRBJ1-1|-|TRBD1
CASSLALGQGGTEAFF
TGCGCCAGCAGCTTGGCTTTGGGACAGGGGGGTACTGAAGCTTTCTTT
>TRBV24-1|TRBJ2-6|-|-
CATLGGVSGANVLTF
TGTGCCACCTTGGGGGGAGTCAGTGGGGCCAACGTCCTGACTTTC
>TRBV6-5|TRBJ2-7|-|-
CASSKGGTVQYF
TGTGCCAGCAGCAAAGGGGGTACTGTGCAGTACTTC
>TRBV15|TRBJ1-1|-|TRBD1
CATSSGKYRGSGKNTEAFF
TGTGCCACCAGCAGTGGAAAGTACAGGGGTAGTGGAAAGAACACTGAAGCTTTCTTT
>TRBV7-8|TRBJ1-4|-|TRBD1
CASSFPGQTNEKLFF
TGTGCCAGCAGCTTCCCGGGACAGACTAATGAAAAACTGTTTTTT
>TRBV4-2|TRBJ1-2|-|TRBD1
CASSQDGAGGSYGYTF
TGTGCCAGCAGCCAAGATGGGGCAGGGGGGTCTTATGGCTACACCTTC
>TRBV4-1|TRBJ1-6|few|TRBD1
CASSQEYKGWDRGNSPLHF
TGCGCCAGCAGCCAAGAGTACAAGGGGTGGGACAGGGGAAATTCACCCCTCCACTTT
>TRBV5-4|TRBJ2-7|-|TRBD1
CASSLSTGAYEQYF
TGTGCCAGCAGCTTGTCAACAGGGGCCTACGAGCAGTACTTC
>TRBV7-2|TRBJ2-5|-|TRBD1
CASSLGAQGTTQYF
TGTGCCAGCAGCTTAGGGGCACAGGGGACGACCCAGTACTTC
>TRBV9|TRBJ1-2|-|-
CASSVGGNYYGYTF
TGTGCCAGCAGCGTAGGAGGGAACTACTATGGCTACACCTTC
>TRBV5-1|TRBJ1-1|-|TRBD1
CASSSLGTGGPNTEAFF
TGCGCCAGCAGCTCCCTTGGGACAGGGGGCCCAAACACTGAAGCTTTCTTT
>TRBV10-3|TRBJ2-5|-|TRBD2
CAIRGGQETQYF
TGTGCCATCAGGGGGGGGCAAGAGACCCAGTACTTC
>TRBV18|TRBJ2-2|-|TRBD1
CASSPPGQGETGELFF
TGTGCCAGCTCACCACCGGGACAGGGTGAGACCGGGGAGCTGTTTTTT
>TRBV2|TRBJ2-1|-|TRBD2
CASSERSGEYNEQFF
TGTGCCAGCAGTGAAAGAAGCGGGGAATACAATGAGCAGTTCTTC
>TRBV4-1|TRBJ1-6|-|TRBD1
CASSKPQGAGSPLHF
TGCGCCAGCAGCAAGCCCCAGGGGGCGGGTTCACCCCTCCACTTT
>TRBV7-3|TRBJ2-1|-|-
CASSPRQRPSYNEQFF
TGTGCCAGCAGCCCGCGACAGCGACCTTCCTACAATGAGCAGTTCTTC
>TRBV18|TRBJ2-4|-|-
CASSPRGARLAKNIQYF
TGTGCCAGCTCACCCCGGGGGGCCCGGCTAGCCAAAAACATTCAGTACTTC
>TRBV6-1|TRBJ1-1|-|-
CASNLQRTEAFF
TGTGCCAGCAATTTACAGCGGACTGAAGCTTTCTTT
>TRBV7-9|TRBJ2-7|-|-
CASSPPALGGYEQYF
TGTGCCAGCAGCCCGCCCGCGCTGGGGGGCTACGAGCAGTACTTC
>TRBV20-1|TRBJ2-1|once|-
CSASSSRGRGNEQFF
TGCAGTGCTAGTTCGAGCAGGGGACGAGGGAATGAGCAGTTCTTC
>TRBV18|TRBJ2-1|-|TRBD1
CASSPGTAYNEQFF
TGTGCCAGCTCACCGGGGACAGCTTACAATGAGCAGTTCTTC
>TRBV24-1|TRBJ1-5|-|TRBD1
CATSDGGGGNQPQHF
TGTGCCACCAGTGATGGAGGGGGCGGCAATCAGCCCCAGCATTTT
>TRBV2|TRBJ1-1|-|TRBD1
CASDRAATEAFF
TGTGCCAGTGACAGGGCGGCCACTGAAGCTTTCTTT
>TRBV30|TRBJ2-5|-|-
CAWSVLRETQYF
TGTGCCTGGAGTGTACTACGAGAGACCCAGTACTTC
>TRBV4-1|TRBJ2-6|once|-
CASSQVAARGANVLTF
TGCGCCAGCAGCCAAGTTGCGGCCCGCGGGGCCAACGTCCTGACTTTC
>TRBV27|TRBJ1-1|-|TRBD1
CASGGQENTEAFF
TGTGCCAGCGGCGGACAGGAGAACACTGAAGCTTTCTTT
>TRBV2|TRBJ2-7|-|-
CASARAAGEQYF
TGTGCCAGCGCCCGGGCCGCGGGGGAGCAGTACTTC
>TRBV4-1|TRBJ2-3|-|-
CASSQDPVNPFTDTQYF
TGCGCCAGCAGCCAAGATCCGGTAAATCCGTTCACAGATACGCAGTATTTT
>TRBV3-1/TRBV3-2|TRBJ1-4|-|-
CASSHRGGNEKLFF
TGTGCCAGCAGCCATAGAGGGGGAAATGAAAAACTGTTTTTT
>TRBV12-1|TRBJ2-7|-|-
CASSSGDF
TGTGCCAGCAGTTCCGGGGACTTC
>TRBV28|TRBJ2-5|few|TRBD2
CASSIFNFRTGTRAQETQYF
TGTGCCAGCAGTATCTTTAATTTTAGGACCGGGACTAGAGCTCAAGAGACCCAGTACTTC
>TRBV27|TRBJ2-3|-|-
CASRRGLGPRGTQYF
TGTGCCAGCAGGAGGGGCTTGGGGCCGCGGGGTACGCAGTATTTT
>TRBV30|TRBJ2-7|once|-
CAWSPGETDEQYF
TGTGCCTGGAGCCCCGGGGAGACGGATGAGCAGTACTTC
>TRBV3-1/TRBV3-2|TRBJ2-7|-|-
CASSAGSYEQYF
TGTGCCAGCTCGGCGGGCTCCTACGAGCAGTACTTC
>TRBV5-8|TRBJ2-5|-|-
CASSLGVGGAGQETQYF
TGTGCCAGCAGCTTGGGAGTTGGGGGCGCAGGTCAAGAGACCCAGTACTTC
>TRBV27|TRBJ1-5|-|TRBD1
CASSLYGRGGTGYQPQHF
TGTGCCAGCAGTTTATATGGTCGTGGAGGGACAGGGTACCAGCCCCAGCATTTT
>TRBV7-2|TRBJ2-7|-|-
CASSPLGVGRGNEQYF
TGTGCCAGCAGCCCCCTCGGAGTAGGTCGGGGAAACGAGCAGTACTTC
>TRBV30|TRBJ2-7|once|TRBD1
CAWSGVRGTGTYEQYF
TGTGCCTGGAGCGGGGTGCGGGGGACAGGGACCTACGAGCAGTACTTC
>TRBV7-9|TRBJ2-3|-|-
CASSPLGAGTDTQYF
TGTGCCAGCAGCCCGCTAGGGGCCGGCACAGATACGCAGTATTTT
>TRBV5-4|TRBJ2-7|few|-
CASSLAGEYEQYF
TGTGCCAGCAGCTTGGCTGGAGAATACGAGCAGTACTTC
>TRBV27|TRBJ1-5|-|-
CASSEGNQPQHF
TGTGCCAGCAGTGAGGGCAATCAGCCCCAGCATTTT
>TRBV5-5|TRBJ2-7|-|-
CASSFITGLSDEQYF
TGTGCCAGCAGCTTTATAACAGGGTTGAGCGACGAGCAGTACTTC
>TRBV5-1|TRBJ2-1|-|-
CASSFRAGLVDEQFF
TGCGCCAGCAGCTTTCGGGCAGGGTTAGTGGATGAGCAGTTCTTC
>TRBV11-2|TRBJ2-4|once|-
CASSPNPGGNIQYF
TGTGCCAGCAGTCCAAACCCCGGGGGTAACATTCAGTACTTC
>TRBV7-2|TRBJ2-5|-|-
CASSATSFRSYF
TGTGCCAGCAGCGCTACTAGCTTCCGATCTTACTTC
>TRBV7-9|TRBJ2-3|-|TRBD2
CASSSGLAEPTDTQYF
TGTGCCAGCAGCTCGGGACTAGCGGAGCCCACAGATACGCAGTATTTT
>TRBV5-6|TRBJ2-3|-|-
CASSYIGGDTQYF
TGTGCCAGCAGCTATATCGGGGGAGATACGCAGTATTTT